This T cell receptor beta chain is from a study of T cells after yellow fever vaccination. Study details: When fractions had low cell numbers, they were prepared with SMART-Seq v4 Ultra Low Input. Broader study findings: Subsequent booster samples again held most clones from primary vaccination (more than 95% CD4, approximately 85% CD8). The secondary response was weaker, and its peak arrived faster, on day 5 versus 15.

The authors made TCR cDNA by 5'RACE template switching, adding a universal primer site and UMIs. Via MiXCR, TCRdb re-called the 5' RACE reads, giving one row per CDR3 protein. This table holds about 140,000 distinct CDR3 sequences, 6.6% found once. V was clipped by 2 bases and J by 4 bases, with 13 bases between them. The CDR3 runs to 14 residues. The germline V gene has CDR1 SGDLS and CDR2 YYNGEE. This clonotype was found many times. The antigen is not known. The chain links TRBV9 to TRBJ2-7; D ambiguous. Specimen: CD4+ T cells sorted from PBMCs, collected 10 days after the yellow fever booster vaccination. The clonotype was recovered from a man between 25 and 39 years old who received the YFV17D yellow fever vaccine. The CDR3 nucleotides are TGTGCCAGCAGCGTCAACGTAAGGGAATACGAGCAGTACTTC. This sequence encodes CASSVNVREYEQYF.